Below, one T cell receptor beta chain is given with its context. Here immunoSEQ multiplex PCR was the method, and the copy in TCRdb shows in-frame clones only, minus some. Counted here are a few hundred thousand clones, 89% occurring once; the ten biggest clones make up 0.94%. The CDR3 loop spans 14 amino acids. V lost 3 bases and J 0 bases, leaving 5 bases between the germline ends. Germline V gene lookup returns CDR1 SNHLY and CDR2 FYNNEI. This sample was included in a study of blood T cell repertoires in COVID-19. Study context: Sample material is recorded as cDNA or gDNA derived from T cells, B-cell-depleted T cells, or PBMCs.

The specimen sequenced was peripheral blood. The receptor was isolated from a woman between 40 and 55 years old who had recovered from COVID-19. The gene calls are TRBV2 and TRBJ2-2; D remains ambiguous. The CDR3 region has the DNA TGTGCCAGCAGTGAGACTCCGAACACCGGGGAGCTGTTTTTT. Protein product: CASSETPNTGELFF.